This T cell receptor (beta chain) was identified in a study of OX40 agonist ivuxolimab in advanced cancers. Whole-study context: Dose-escalation patients suffered from hepatocellular carcinoma, melanoma, renal cell or head and neck cancer. A history of anti-PD-1, anti-PD-L1 or anti-CTLA-4 therapy was acceptable, and more than 30% had some. Those enrolled were approximately 78% male, with a mean age of about 66 years and ages from roughly 20 to 85. The study, taken as a whole, reports: Determination of antigen specificity was not performed for the expanded peripheral T cells.

The data were produced by immunoSEQ multiplex PCR, yet TCRdb's version contains in-frame clones alone and is incomplete. Among 65,000 to 100,000 clones, approximately 86% were seen once, and the ten largest hold about 0.72%. With regard to this clone: Its antigen is not identified.

The material was CD4+ or CD8+ T cells sorted from blood, obtained in a trial of the OX40 agonist ivuxolimab. The origin of this receptor is an adult with an advanced solid tumor such as melanoma, head and neck, liver or kidney cancer.

The CDR3 DNA sequence: TGTGCCAGCAGCCGTATCCTAGCGGAAGGTTACAATGAGCAGTTCTTC. Its protein is CASSRILAEGYNEQFF. The chain combines TRBV14 with TRBJ2-1; 7 nucleotides match TRBD2. J was trimmed by 4 bases and V by 4 bases; bases with no gene match: 10. The CDR3 runs 16 residues. Germline V gene sequence: CDR1 SGHDN, CDR2 FVKESK.